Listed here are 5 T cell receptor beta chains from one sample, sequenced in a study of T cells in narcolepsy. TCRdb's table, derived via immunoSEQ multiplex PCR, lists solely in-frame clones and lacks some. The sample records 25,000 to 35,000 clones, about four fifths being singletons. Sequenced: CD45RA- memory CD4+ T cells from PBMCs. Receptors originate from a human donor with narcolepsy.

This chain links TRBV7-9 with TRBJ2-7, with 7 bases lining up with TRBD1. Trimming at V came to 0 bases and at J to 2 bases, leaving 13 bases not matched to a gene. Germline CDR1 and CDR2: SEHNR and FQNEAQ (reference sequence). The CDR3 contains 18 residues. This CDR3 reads CASSLAAWKQGNTYEQYF. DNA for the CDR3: TGTGCCAGCAGCTTAGCTGCGTGGAAACAGGGGAACACCTACGAGCAGTACTTC.

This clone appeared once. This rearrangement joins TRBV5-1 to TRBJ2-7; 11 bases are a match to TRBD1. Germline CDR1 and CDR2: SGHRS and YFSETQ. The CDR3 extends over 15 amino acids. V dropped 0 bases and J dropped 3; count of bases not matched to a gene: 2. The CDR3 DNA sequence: TGCGCCAGCAGCTTGGCCGGGACAGGGGGCTACGAGCAGTACTTC. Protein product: CASSLAGTGGYEQYF.

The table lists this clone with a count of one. The DNA for the CDR3 is TGTGCCAGCAGCTTCGCCGGTACTCCTGGAAACACCATATATTTT. Protein: CASSFAGTPGNTIYF. The V and J genes are TRBV9 and TRBJ1-3, with no clear D. The germline CDR1 and CDR2 sequences are SGDLS and YYNGEE. V was clipped by 4 bases and J by 2 bases, with 13 bases between them. This CDR3 is 15 amino acids long.

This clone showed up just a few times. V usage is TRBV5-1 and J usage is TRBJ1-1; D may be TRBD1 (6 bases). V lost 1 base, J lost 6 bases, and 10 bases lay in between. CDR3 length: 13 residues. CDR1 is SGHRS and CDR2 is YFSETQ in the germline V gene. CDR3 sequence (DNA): TGCGCCAGCAGCTTGACAGGGAGGCCTGAAGCTTTCTTT. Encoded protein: CASSLTGRPEAFF.

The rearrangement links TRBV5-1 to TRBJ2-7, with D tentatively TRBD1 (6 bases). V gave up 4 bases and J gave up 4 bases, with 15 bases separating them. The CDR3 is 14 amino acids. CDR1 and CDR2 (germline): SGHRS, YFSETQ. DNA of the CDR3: TGCGCCAGCAGCCCGGCAGGGGTTGTGTACGAGCAGTACTTC. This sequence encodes CASSPAGVVYEQYF.